This record concerns one TCR beta chain sequence. As yet, its antigen is unknown. Unique molecular identifiers were affixed to single, distinct cDNA molecules. Each CDR3 protein gets one entry after TCRdb re-called the 5' RACE reads with MiXCR. The sample records tens of thousands of distinct CDR3 sequences, roughly an eighth being singletons. This entry comes from a study of early T cells in non-severe SARS-CoV-2 infection. Study information: Chains from this unsorted whole-blood bulk RNA could not be paired. Study observations and caveats: CD4 and private specificities were missed by VDJdb matching, which favored anti-spike CD8 responses.

V lost 7 bases, J lost 5 bases, and 16 bases stayed unmatched. This CDR3 has 17 residues. Germline V gives CDR1 KGHDR, CDR2 SFDVKD. The sample consisted of whole blood. V and J are TRBV24-1 and TRBJ2-1, with 7 bases that match TRBD2. The receptor's source is an adult who was a healthcare worker with PCR-confirmed SARS-CoV-2 infection or an uninfected control (not recorded which). The CDR3 sequence is CATSPRKHGTTNNEQFF. CDR3 DNA sequence: TGTGCCACCAGCCCGAGAAAGCACGGGACTACGAACAATGAGCAGTTCTTC.